This TCR beta chain was retrieved from a study of T cell repertoires in cytomegalovirus infection. Whole-study context: It was the public TCR beta signatures that indicated both CMV infection and matching HLA type.

TCRdb reprocessed the reads with MiXCR, giving one entry per CDR3 protein. The sample consists of about 600,000 distinct CDR3 sequences, less than 25% of them appearing once. In the case of this clonotype: Its antigen is undetermined.

Broader study findings: The ex vivo response showed dominance by HLA-C-restricted CMV-specific TCR beta clonotypes. There were carriers of CMV plus the relevant HLA, and cumulative public TCR beta family frequency identified them.

The sequence was collected from a human donor in good health (CMV status not recorded). Some clones in this sample may be carry-over from other donors' samples. Sequencing was performed on CD8+ T cells from PBMCs.

The CDR3 sequence: CASRFQTYHYEQYF. Here the CDR3 DNA reads TGTGCCAGCAGATTTCAGACCTACCACTACGAGCAGTACTTC. The chain couples TRBV6-5 to TRBJ2-7; D remains unclear. V lost 6 bases and J lost 3, with 15 bases in between. Germline values: CDR1 MNHEY, CDR2 SVGAGI. The CDR3 is made up of 14 amino acids.